Listed below are T cell receptor beta chains from one sample, sequenced in a study of blood T cell repertoires in COVID-19. The repertoire was sequenced with immunoSEQ multiplex PCR; TCRdb's copy has only in-frame clones and lacks some. The sample lists some 40,000 clones; about 91% were seen once. Sequenced sample: peripheral blood. The source of these receptors is an elderly woman with acute or convalescent COVID-19. Both conserved end residues are part of each CDR3. A D gene is named only where the DNA matches it firmly. Size is stated for part of the rows, as once, few or many counts, or as a class when the clone is expanded.

v_call: TRBV6-2/TRBV6-3
j_call: TRBJ1-4
d_call: TRBD1
clone_size: .
cdr3_nt: TGTGCCAGCAGTGGGACGCGGGACAGCAATGAAAAACTGTTTTTT
cdr3_aa: CASSGTRDSNEKLFF

v_call: TRBV29-1
j_call: TRBJ1-2
d_call: .
clone_size: .
cdr3_nt: TGCAGCGTTGTTATAGACAGCCAACCTAACTATGGCTACACCTTC
cdr3_aa: CSVVIDSQPNYGYTF

v_call: TRBV5-1
j_call: TRBJ1-3
d_call: .
clone_size: .
cdr3_nt: TGCGCCAGCAGCCACACTACAGGTAGTGGAAACACCATATATTTT
cdr3_aa: CASSHTTGSGNTIYF

v_call: TRBV30
j_call: TRBJ1-1
d_call: .
clone_size: .
cdr3_nt: TGTGCCTGGGGGTTAAAGGAAATCAGGGGCCACACTGAAGCTTTCTTT
cdr3_aa: CAWGLKEIRGHTEAFF

v_call: TRBV27
j_call: TRBJ1-2
d_call: .
clone_size: .
cdr3_nt: TGTGCCAGCAGTTTGTCGGGTATCTATGGCTACACCTTC
cdr3_aa: CASSLSGIYGYTF

v_call: TRBV5-4
j_call: TRBJ2-5
d_call: .
clone_size: .
cdr3_nt: TGTGCCAGCAGCTCGGTAGGGGACTTTCAAGAGACCCAGTACTTC
cdr3_aa: CASSSVGDFQETQYF

v_call: TRBV7-2
j_call: TRBJ2-7
d_call: TRBD2
clone_size: .
cdr3_nt: TGTGCCAGCAGCTTCCCGGCCCTAGCGGGTACAACCTACGAGCAGTACTTC
cdr3_aa: CASSFPALAGTTYEQYF

v_call: TRBV11-3
j_call: TRBJ1-1
d_call: TRBD1
clone_size: .
cdr3_nt: TGTGCCAGCAGCTCCGGGACAGATACCGAAGCTTTCTTT
cdr3_aa: CASSSGTDTEAFF

v_call: TRBV19
j_call: TRBJ2-1
d_call: .
clone_size: .
cdr3_nt: TGTGCCAGTAGCGGTTGGAGGGGGGGGTACAATGAGCAGTTCTTC
cdr3_aa: CASSGWRGGYNEQFF

v_call: TRBV19
j_call: TRBJ2-4
d_call: TRBD2
clone_size: .
cdr3_nt: TGTGCCAGTAGTATCGGCGGGGGAGGCCGCATTCAGTACTTC
cdr3_aa: CASSIGGGGRIQYF

v_call: TRBV19
j_call: TRBJ1-5
d_call: TRBD1
clone_size: .
cdr3_nt: TGTGCCAGTAGTATACGGGACAGGGGAAGACAGCCCCAGCATTTT
cdr3_aa: CASSIRDRGRQPQHF

v_call: TRBV18
j_call: TRBJ1-2
d_call: .
clone_size: .
cdr3_nt: TGTGCCAGCTCACCAAATCTTGACTATGGCTACACCTTC
cdr3_aa: CASSPNLDYGYTF

v_call: TRBV18
j_call: TRBJ2-7
d_call: .
clone_size: once
cdr3_nt: TGTGCCAGCTCACCGATTAAGGGGGCGGGAGAGCAGTACTTC
cdr3_aa: CASSPIKGAGEQYF

v_call: TRBV7-2
j_call: TRBJ2-5
d_call: TRBD2
clone_size: .
cdr3_nt: TGTGCCAGCAGCTTCCGGGACTACGGTCCCCAGTACTTC
cdr3_aa: CASSFRDYGPQYF

v_call: TRBV7-6
j_call: TRBJ2-7
d_call: TRBD2
clone_size: .
cdr3_nt: TGTGCCAGCAGCTTAGCGTTAGGGCGGGGGGACGTTCGAGAGCAGTACTTC
cdr3_aa: CASSLALGRGDVREQYF

v_call: TRBV7-2
j_call: TRBJ1-1
d_call: TRBD1
clone_size: .
cdr3_nt: TGTGCCAGCAGCTTAGGACAGGGGGGTATTGCAGCTTTCTTT
cdr3_aa: CASSLGQGGIAAFF

v_call: TRBV5-4
j_call: TRBJ1-4
d_call: .
clone_size: few
cdr3_nt: TGTGCCAGCACCTCGGGGGGAGGGAATGAAAAACTGTTTTTT
cdr3_aa: CASTSGGGNEKLFF

v_call: TRBV7-6
j_call: TRBJ1-2
d_call: .
clone_size: .
cdr3_nt: TGTGCCAGCAGCCCGGCGGGGGTCGGCTATGGTGGCTACACCTTC
cdr3_aa: CASSPAGVGYGGYTF

v_call: TRBV19
j_call: TRBJ2-4
d_call: TRBD2
clone_size: .
cdr3_nt: TGTGCCAGTAGTCCTTTGGCGGGGGTGGCCAAAAACATTCAGTACTTC
cdr3_aa: CASSPLAGVAKNIQYF

v_call: TRBV4-2
j_call: TRBJ2-1
d_call: TRBD2
clone_size: .
cdr3_nt: TGTGCCAGCAGCCAAGCCAGACTAGCGGGGTACAATGAGCAGTTCTTC
cdr3_aa: CASSQARLAGYNEQFF

v_call: TRBV19
j_call: TRBJ1-2
d_call: TRBD1
clone_size: once
cdr3_nt: TGTGCCAGTAGTATTGGACAGGGGGACGGCTACACCTTC
cdr3_aa: CASSIGQGDGYTF

v_call: TRBV7-8
j_call: TRBJ1-2
d_call: .
clone_size: .
cdr3_nt: TGTGCCAGCAGCTTAGCTCGTGACTATTCCTATGGCTACACCTTC
cdr3_aa: CASSLARDYSYGYTF

v_call: TRBV7-7
j_call: TRBJ2-5
d_call: TRBD2
clone_size: .
cdr3_nt: TGTGCTAGCAGCTTGACTAGCGGGGGGCGTGAGACCCAGTACTTC
cdr3_aa: CASSLTSGGRETQYF

v_call: TRBV5-1
j_call: TRBJ2-7
d_call: TRBD2
clone_size: .
cdr3_nt: TGCGCCAGCAGCTTGGTAGCGGGAGCCCACTACGAGCAGTACTTC
cdr3_aa: CASSLVAGAHYEQYF

v_call: TRBV2
j_call: TRBJ2-7
d_call: TRBD1
clone_size: .
cdr3_nt: TGTGCCAGCAGTGGCCGAGGGGGCCTAACCTACGAGCAGTACTTC
cdr3_aa: CASSGRGGLTYEQYF

v_call: TRBV7-3
j_call: TRBJ2-7
d_call: TRBD1
clone_size: .
cdr3_nt: TGTGCCAGCAGCCCCCGGGACAGGACCCAGCAGTACTTC
cdr3_aa: CASSPRDRTQQYF

v_call: TRBV7-9
j_call: TRBJ1-2
d_call: TRBD1
clone_size: .
cdr3_nt: TGTGCCAGCAGCTTACAGGGGGCGAACTATGGCTACACCTTC
cdr3_aa: CASSLQGANYGYTF

v_call: TRBV7-2
j_call: TRBJ2-1
d_call: .
clone_size: .
cdr3_nt: TGTGCCAGCAGCTTACGACAGAGCTCCTACAATGAGCAGTTCTTC
cdr3_aa: CASSLRQSSYNEQFF

v_call: TRBV28
j_call: TRBJ2-7
d_call: .
clone_size: .
cdr3_nt: TGTGCCAGCATTGCGACCCCGACAGGCTCCTCCTACGAGCAGTACTTC
cdr3_aa: CASIATPTGSSYEQYF

v_call: TRBV5-1
j_call: TRBJ2-3
d_call: TRBD1
clone_size: .
cdr3_nt: TGCGCCAGCAGCTTGGGAGACAGGGGTGATACGCAGTATTTT
cdr3_aa: CASSLGDRGDTQYF

v_call: TRBV19
j_call: TRBJ2-5
d_call: TRBD2
clone_size: .
cdr3_nt: TGTGCCAGTAGTATACCGCGGCGGGGGGGCCGGGAGACCCAGTACTTC
cdr3_aa: CASSIPRRGGRETQYF

v_call: TRBV13
j_call: TRBJ1-3
d_call: .
clone_size: .
cdr3_nt: TGTGCCAGCAGCTTACACTTGGACTTAGCAGGAAACACCATATATTTT
cdr3_aa: CASSLHLDLAGNTIYF

v_call: TRBV9
j_call: TRBJ2-5
d_call: .
clone_size: .
cdr3_nt: TGTGCCAGCAGCGTAGGCTGGCAGAGTGAGGCCCAGTACTTC
cdr3_aa: CASSVGWQSEAQYF

v_call: TRBV7-9
j_call: TRBJ1-2
d_call: TRBD1
clone_size: .
cdr3_nt: TGTGCCAGCACCCGAGGGGGGACAGGGGCTTACTATGGCTACACCTTC
cdr3_aa: CASTRGGTGAYYGYTF

v_call: TRBV6-2/TRBV6-3
j_call: TRBJ2-1
d_call: TRBD1
clone_size: .
cdr3_nt: TGTGCCAGCAGTTACATGAGGGGGCGGACCGATGAGCAGTTCTTC
cdr3_aa: CASSYMRGRTDEQFF

v_call: TRBV5-1
j_call: TRBJ1-1
d_call: .
clone_size: .
cdr3_nt: TGCGCCAGCAGCTTGAACGGGCCACAGGAGAACACTGAAGCTTTCTTT
cdr3_aa: CASSLNGPQENTEAFF

v_call: TRBV27
j_call: TRBJ1-6
d_call: TRBD1
clone_size: once
cdr3_nt: TGTGCCAGCAGCTTGGACAGGGCCTATAATTCACCCCTCCACTTT
cdr3_aa: CASSLDRAYNSPLHF

v_call: TRBV7-9
j_call: TRBJ2-7
d_call: TRBD1
clone_size: once
cdr3_nt: TGTGCCAGCAGCCAACAGGGGTACTCCTACGAGCAGTACTTC
cdr3_aa: CASSQQGYSYEQYF

v_call: TRBV27
j_call: TRBJ1-2
d_call: .
clone_size: once
cdr3_nt: TGTGCCAGCAGACTAAGTCTTACCGGGGGCTACACCTTC
cdr3_aa: CASRLSLTGGYTF

v_call: TRBV10-1
j_call: TRBJ2-7
d_call: TRBD1
clone_size: .
cdr3_nt: TGCGCCAGCAGTGATGGGACAGCGACCTACGAGCAGTACTTC
cdr3_aa: CASSDGTATYEQYF

v_call: TRBV2
j_call: TRBJ2-5
d_call: TRBD1
clone_size: .
cdr3_nt: TGTGCCAGCAGTGAGCGGACAGGTCAAGAGACCCAGTACTTC
cdr3_aa: CASSERTGQETQYF

v_call: TRBV7-2
j_call: TRBJ1-3
d_call: .
clone_size: .
cdr3_nt: TGTGCCAGCAGCCCCGGGACCAAAAGGGGGTCTGGAAACACCATATATTTT
cdr3_aa: CASSPGTKRGSGNTIYF

v_call: TRBV6-6
j_call: TRBJ1-2
d_call: .
clone_size: .
cdr3_nt: TGTGCCAGCAGTTTCAGGGTAGCTAACTATGGCTACACCTTC
cdr3_aa: CASSFRVANYGYTF

v_call: TRBV10-3
j_call: TRBJ1-2
d_call: .
clone_size: .
cdr3_nt: TGTGCCATCAGTGAGGGGCAGGGAAGACATGGCTACACCTTC
cdr3_aa: CAISEGQGRHGYTF

v_call: TRBV19
j_call: TRBJ1-1
d_call: .
clone_size: few
cdr3_nt: TGTGCCAGTACCCCCGGGGTTCGAACTGAAGCTTTCTTT
cdr3_aa: CASTPGVRTEAFF

v_call: TRBV5-1
j_call: TRBJ1-1
d_call: .
clone_size: .
cdr3_nt: TGCGCCAGCAGCCCACTATCGACTAATGGGGCTTTCTTT
cdr3_aa: CASSPLSTNGAFF

v_call: TRBV6-5
j_call: TRBJ2-7
d_call: .
clone_size: .
cdr3_nt: TGTGCCAGCAGTCTCCGGGACTCCTACGAGCAGTACTTC
cdr3_aa: CASSLRDSYEQYF

v_call: TRBV7-9
j_call: TRBJ2-7
d_call: TRBD1
clone_size: .
cdr3_nt: TGTGCCAGCTCCGGGACAGGAGTCTCCTACGAGCAGTACTTC
cdr3_aa: CASSGTGVSYEQYF

v_call: TRBV29-1
j_call: TRBJ1-1
d_call: .
clone_size: .
cdr3_nt: TGCAGCGCCCTAGGAGCAGATATGAACACTGAAGCTTTCTTT
cdr3_aa: CSALGADMNTEAFF

v_call: TRBV5-1
j_call: TRBJ1-1
d_call: .
clone_size: .
cdr3_nt: TGCGCCAGCAGCTTGTCGGGTACAGGGAACACTGAAGCTTTCTTT
cdr3_aa: CASSLSGTGNTEAFF

v_call: TRBV18
j_call: TRBJ2-5
d_call: .
clone_size: .
cdr3_nt: TGTGCCAGCTCACAACAACAGCGGACTAAAGAGACCCAGTACTTC
cdr3_aa: CASSQQQRTKETQYF

v_call: TRBV19
j_call: TRBJ1-3
d_call: TRBD1
clone_size: .
cdr3_nt: TGTGCCAGTAGTTCCCCCCGGGAGGGGGCAGGTGGAAACACCATATATTTT
cdr3_aa: CASSSPREGAGGNTIYF